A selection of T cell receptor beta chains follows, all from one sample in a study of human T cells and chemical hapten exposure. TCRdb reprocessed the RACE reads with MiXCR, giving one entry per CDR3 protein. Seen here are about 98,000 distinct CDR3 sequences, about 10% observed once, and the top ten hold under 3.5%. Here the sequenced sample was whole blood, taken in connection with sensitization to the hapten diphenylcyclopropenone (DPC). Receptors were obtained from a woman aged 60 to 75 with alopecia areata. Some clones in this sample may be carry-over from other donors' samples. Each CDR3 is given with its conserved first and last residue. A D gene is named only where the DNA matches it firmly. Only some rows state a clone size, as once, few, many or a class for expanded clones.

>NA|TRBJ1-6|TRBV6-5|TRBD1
TGTGCCAGCACTACTGGGGACAGATATAATTCACCCCTCCACTTT
CASTTGDRYNSPLHF
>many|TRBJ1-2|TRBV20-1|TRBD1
TGCAGTGCTTCCAGGGGGCGAGGCTATGGCTACACCTTC
CSASRGRGYGYTF
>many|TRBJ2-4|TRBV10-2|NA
TGCGCCAGCAGTCTCGGGGCGCTAGCCAAAAACATTCAGTACTTC
CASSLGALAKNIQYF
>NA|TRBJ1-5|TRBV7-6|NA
TGTGCCAGCAGCCGAGACAGGTTTAGCAATCAGCCCCAGCATTTT
CASSRDRFSNQPQHF
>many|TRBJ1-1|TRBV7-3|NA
TGTGCCAGCAGCACAGGGATGAACACTGAAGCTTTCTTT
CASSTGMNTEAFF
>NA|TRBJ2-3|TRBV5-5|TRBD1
TGTGCCAGCAGCTTGGGGCCCCAGGGGGCTGGCACAGATACGCAGTATTTT
CASSLGPQGAGTDTQYF
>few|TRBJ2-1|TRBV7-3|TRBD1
TGTGCCAGCAGCTCCACAGGGGTGGATGAGCAGTTCTTC
CASSSTGVDEQFF
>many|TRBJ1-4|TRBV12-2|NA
TGTGCAAGTCCCATGGAAACTGCAACTAATGAAAAACTGTTTTTT
CASPMETATNEKLFF
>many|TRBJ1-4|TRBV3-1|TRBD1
TGTGCCAGCAGCTTCCGCGGGACAGGGGTGAATGAAAAACTGTTTTTT
CASSFRGTGVNEKLFF
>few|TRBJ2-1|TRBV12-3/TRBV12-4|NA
TGTGCCAGCAGTTTTCGGCAGGACAACTCCTACAATGAGCAGTTCTTC
CASSFRQDNSYNEQFF
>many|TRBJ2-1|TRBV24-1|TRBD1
TGTGCCACCAGTGATCCTGCAGGGGGACACCACAATGAGCAGTTCTTC
CATSDPAGGHHNEQFF
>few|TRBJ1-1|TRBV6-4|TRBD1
TGTGCCAGCAGTATTCCCGGAGTTGACAGGGACACTGAAGCTTTCTTT
CASSIPGVDRDTEAFF
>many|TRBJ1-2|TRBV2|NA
TGTGCCAGCAGTGAAGTACAGAATCTTGGCTACACCTTC
CASSEVQNLGYTF
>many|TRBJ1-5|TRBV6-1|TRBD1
TGTGCCAGCGGTTGGACAGGGGGCGATCAGCCCCAGCATTTT
CASGWTGGDQPQHF
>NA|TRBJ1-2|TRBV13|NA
TGTGCCAGCAGCCCAAAACAGGAGCTTTACCCACCACTTAACTATGGCTACACCTTC
CASSPKQELYPPLNYGYTF
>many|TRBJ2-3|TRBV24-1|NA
TGTGCCACCAGTGATTTGGGGGGCACAGATACGCAGTATTTT
CATSDLGGTDTQYF
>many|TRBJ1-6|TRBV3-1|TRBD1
TGTGCCAGCAACTCCCGGACAGGGGGCTCACCCCTCCACTTT
CASNSRTGGSPLHF
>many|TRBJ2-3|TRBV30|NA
TGTGCCTGGAGTGATAATCAAGCATTTACGGATACGCAGTATTTT
CAWSDNQAFTDTQYF
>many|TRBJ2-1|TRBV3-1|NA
TGTGCCAGCAGCCAACAACTAGGGTCCTACAATGAGCAGTTCTTC
CASSQQLGSYNEQFF
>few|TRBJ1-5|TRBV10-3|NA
TGTGCCATCAGTGAGGGTAGACTGGGAGTCAATCAGCCCCAGCATTTT
CAISEGRLGVNQPQHF
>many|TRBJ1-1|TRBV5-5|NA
TGTGCCAGCAGCTTGGGGGCAGGGACGGTCACTGAAGCTTTCTTT
CASSLGAGTVTEAFF
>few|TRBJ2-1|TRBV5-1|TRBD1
TGCGCCAGTTCTCCGGGACAGGGCTACAATGAGCAGTTCTTC
CASSPGQGYNEQFF
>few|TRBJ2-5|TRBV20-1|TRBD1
TGCAGTGCTGGTGACAGGGGGCAACAAGAGACCCAGTACTTC
CSAGDRGQQETQYF
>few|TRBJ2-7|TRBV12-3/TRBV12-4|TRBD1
TGTGCCAGCAGTTTTGGGACAGGCCAGCCCAAGCAGTACTTC
CASSFGTGQPKQYF
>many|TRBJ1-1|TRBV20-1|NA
TGCAGTGCTAGAGAGGTGGTCAATGAAGCTTTCTTT
CSAREVVNEAFF
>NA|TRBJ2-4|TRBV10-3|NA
TGTGCCACCCAAACAGGGAGTTTCGAAAACATTCAGTACTTC
CATQTGSFENIQYF
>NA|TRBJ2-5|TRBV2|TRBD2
TGTGCCAGCAGTGGGGGACTAGCGGTACATCGGGGAGAGACCCAGTACTTC
CASSGGLAVHRGETQYF
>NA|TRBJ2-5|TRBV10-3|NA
TGTGCCATCTCCACAGGGACAGAGACCCAGTACTTC
CAISTGTETQYF
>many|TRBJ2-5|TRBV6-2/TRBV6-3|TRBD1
TGTGCCAGCAGTTACAGTAAGGGGGCAGAGACCCAGTACTTC
CASSYSKGAETQYF
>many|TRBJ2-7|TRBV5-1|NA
TGCGCCAGCAGCTTGGATGGTCTAGCGCTTGTCGAGCAGTACTTC
CASSLDGLALVEQYF
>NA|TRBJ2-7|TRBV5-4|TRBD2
TGTGCCAGCAGCCCCGGGACTAGCGGTTTATACGAGCAGTACTTC
CASSPGTSGLYEQYF
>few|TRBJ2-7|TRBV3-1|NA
TGTGCCAGCAGCCAAGACGTGGTCGAGCAGTACTTC
CASSQDVVEQYF
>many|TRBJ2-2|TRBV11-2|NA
TGTGCCAGCAGCTTATCAACAGGGATGAACACCGGGGAGCTGTTTTTT
CASSLSTGMNTGELFF
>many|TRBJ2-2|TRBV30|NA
TGTGCCTGGAGTGGCGGGGTCTCCGGGGAGCTGTTTTTT
CAWSGGVSGELFF
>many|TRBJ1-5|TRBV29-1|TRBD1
TGCAGCGGAGGACAGGGGGTCAATCAGCCCCAGCATTTT
CSGGQGVNQPQHF
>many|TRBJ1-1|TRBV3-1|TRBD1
TGTGCCAGCAGCCCACCTGGGACAGCTGGCACTGAAGCTTTCTTT
CASSPPGTAGTEAFF
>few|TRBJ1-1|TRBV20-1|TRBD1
TGCAGTGCTAGCCGGGACAGGGGGAGCGCTGAAGCTTTCTTT
CSASRDRGSAEAFF
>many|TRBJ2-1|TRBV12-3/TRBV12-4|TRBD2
TGTGCCAGCAGTTCGGGACTAGTTTGGTCCACTACTGGGAATGAGCAGTTCTTC
CASSSGLVWSTTGNEQFF
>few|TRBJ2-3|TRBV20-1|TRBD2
TGCAGTGCTAGAGAGGGGACTAGCGGAGCAGATACGCAGTATTTT
CSAREGTSGADTQYF
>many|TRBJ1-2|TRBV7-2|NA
TGTGCCAGCAGCTCAGGGACATATGATGGCTACACCTTC
CASSSGTYDGYTF
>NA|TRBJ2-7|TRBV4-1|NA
TGCGCCAGCAGCCTGCACGAGGAGCAGTACTTC
CASSLHEEQYF
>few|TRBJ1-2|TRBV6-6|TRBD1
TGTGCCAGCAGCCATCGACAGGGTTTAGGGTTTAACTATGGCTACACCTTC
CASSHRQGLGFNYGYTF
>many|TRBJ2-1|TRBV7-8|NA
TGTGCCAGCAGCTTAGGGGGGGCCTGGGGTGAGCAGTTCTTC
CASSLGGAWGEQFF
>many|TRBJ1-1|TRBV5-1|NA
TGCGCCAGCAGCTTGGGACAGGCCACTGAAGCTTTCTTT
CASSLGQATEAFF
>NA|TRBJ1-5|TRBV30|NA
TGTGCCTGGACATCCGGACGCCATAGCAATCAGCCCCAGCATTTT
CAWTSGRHSNQPQHF
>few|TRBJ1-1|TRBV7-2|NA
TGTGCCAGCAGCATATACACTGAAGCTTTCTTT
CASSIYTEAFF
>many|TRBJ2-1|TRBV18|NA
TGTGCCAGCTCACCACCGGAGGGCTACAATGAGCAGTTCTTC
CASSPPEGYNEQFF
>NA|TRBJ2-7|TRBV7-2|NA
TGTGCCAGCAGCTTAGAGAAAAACCCTGCCTACGAGCAGTACTTC
CASSLEKNPAYEQYF